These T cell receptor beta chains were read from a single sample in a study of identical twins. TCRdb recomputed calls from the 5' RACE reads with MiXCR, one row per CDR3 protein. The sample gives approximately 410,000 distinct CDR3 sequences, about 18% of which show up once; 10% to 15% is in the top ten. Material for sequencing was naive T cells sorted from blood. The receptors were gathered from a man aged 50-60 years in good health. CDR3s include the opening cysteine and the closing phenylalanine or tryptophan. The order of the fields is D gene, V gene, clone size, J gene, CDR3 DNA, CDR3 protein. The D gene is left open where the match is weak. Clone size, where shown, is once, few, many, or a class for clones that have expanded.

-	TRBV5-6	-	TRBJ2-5	TGTGCCAGCAGCTTGGGCGGGGGCCCGGGAGAGACCCAGTACTTC	CASSLGGGPGETQYF
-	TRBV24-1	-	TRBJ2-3	TGTGCCACCAGTGGACTAGTCACAGATACGCAGTATTTT	CATSGLVTDTQYF
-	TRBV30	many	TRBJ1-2	TGTGCCTGGAGTGTAGGACAGAGAAGCTATGGCTACACCTTC	CAWSVGQRSYGYTF
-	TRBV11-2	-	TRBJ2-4	TGTGCCAGCAGCTTAGATTGGGGGCTGGTCAAAAACATTCAGTACTTC	CASSLDWGLVKNIQYF
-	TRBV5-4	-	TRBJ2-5	TGTGCCAGCAGTCGTGCGGTGGGCACCGCGGAGACCCAGTACTTC	CASSRAVGTAETQYF
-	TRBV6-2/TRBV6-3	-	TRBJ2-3	TGTGCCAGCAGTTACGCGGTAAATACGCAGTATTTT	CASSYAVNTQYF
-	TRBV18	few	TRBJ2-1	TGTGCCAGCTCACCTCAGGCTTACAATGAGCAGTTCTTC	CASSPQAYNEQFF
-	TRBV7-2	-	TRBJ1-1	TGTGCCAGCAGCCCTAGCCGGGCCCAGAACACTGAAGCTTTCTTT	CASSPSRAQNTEAFF
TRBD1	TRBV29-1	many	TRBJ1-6	TGCAGCGTGCTAACCGGGACAGAGAATTCACCCCTCCACTTT	CSVLTGTENSPLHF
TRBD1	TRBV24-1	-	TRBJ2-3	TGTGCCACCAGTGATCCTGGACAGGGTACACACACGCAGTATTTT	CATSDPGQGTHTQYF
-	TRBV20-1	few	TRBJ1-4	TGCAGTGCCCCTGGGACGGCAGAAGCAACTAATGAAAAACTGTTTTTT	CSAPGTAEATNEKLFF
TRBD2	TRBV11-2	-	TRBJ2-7	TGTGCCAGCAGCTCGAAATCCGGGACTAGCGGGGCTAAATCCTACGAGCAGTACTTC	CASSSKSGTSGAKSYEQYF
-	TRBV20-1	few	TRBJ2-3	TGCAGTGCTAGAGAGCAGCGGGCCACGGAGACGCAGTATTTT	CSAREQRATETQYF
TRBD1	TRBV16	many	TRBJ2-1	TGTGCCAGCAGCCATGGGACAGGGAACAATGAGCAGTTCTTC	CASSHGTGNNEQFF
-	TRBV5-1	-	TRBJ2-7	TGCGCCAGCAGCCGGTTGGGGAGTAGGTACGAGCAGTACTTC	CASSRLGSRYEQYF
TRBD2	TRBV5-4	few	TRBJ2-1	TGTGCCAGCAGCCCCCTAATAGGCGGGGGGGCTGATGAGCAGTTCTTC	CASSPLIGGGADEQFF
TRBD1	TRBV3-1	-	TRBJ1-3	TGTGCCAGCAGCCCCTCTACAGGGGCTGGAAACACCATATATTTT	CASSPSTGAGNTIYF
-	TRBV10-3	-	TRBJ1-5	TGTGCCATCAGTGGAGACTGGAGCAATCAGCCCCAGCATTTT	CAISGDWSNQPQHF
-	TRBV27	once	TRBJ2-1	TGTGCCAGCAGTCTGCGACAAGAGCAGTTCTTC	CASSLRQEQFF
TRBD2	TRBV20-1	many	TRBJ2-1	TGCAGTGCCCCCACGGGGGGTAGGTTATTAGGTGAGCAGTTCTTC	CSAPTGGRLLGEQFF
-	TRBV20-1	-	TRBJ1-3	TGCAGTGCTACATTGCTGGACACCATATATTTT	CSATLLDTIYF
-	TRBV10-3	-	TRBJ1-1	TGTGCCATCAGTGAGACAGCGATTAACTCTGAAGCTTTCTTT	CAISETAINSEAFF
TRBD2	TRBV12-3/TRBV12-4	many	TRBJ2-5	TGTGCCAGCAGTTTTCCCCAAGACCCCCGGACTAGCGGGAGAGATGAGACCCAGTACTTC	CASSFPQDPRTSGRDETQYF
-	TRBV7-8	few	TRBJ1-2	TGTGCCAGCAGCTTAGGCAGGGATACTGGCTACACCTTC	CASSLGRDTGYTF
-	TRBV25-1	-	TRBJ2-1	TGTGCCAGCAGTCGAAGTGTCTACAATGAGCAGTTCTTC	CASSRSVYNEQFF
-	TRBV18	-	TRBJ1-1	TGTGCCAGCTCACCACTTGGACGTGGTTCCAGTTTAGGGGGAAACACTGAAGCTTTCTTT	CASSPLGRGSSLGGNTEAFF
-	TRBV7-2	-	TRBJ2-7	TGTGCCAGCAGCTTCGACTTCCTCGAGCAGTACTTC	CASSFDFLEQYF
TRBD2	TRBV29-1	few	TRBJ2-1	TGCAGCGTTGATGGGGGAGGGGATGAGCAGTTCTTC	CSVDGGGDEQFF
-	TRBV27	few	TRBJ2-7	TGTGCCAGCAGTTTATCGGCAGGGATGGTCTACGAGCAGTACTTC	CASSLSAGMVYEQYF
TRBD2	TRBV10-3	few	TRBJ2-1	TGTGCCATCAGTGAGTCCGCGGGAGAGTACAATGAGCAGTTCTTC	CAISESAGEYNEQFF